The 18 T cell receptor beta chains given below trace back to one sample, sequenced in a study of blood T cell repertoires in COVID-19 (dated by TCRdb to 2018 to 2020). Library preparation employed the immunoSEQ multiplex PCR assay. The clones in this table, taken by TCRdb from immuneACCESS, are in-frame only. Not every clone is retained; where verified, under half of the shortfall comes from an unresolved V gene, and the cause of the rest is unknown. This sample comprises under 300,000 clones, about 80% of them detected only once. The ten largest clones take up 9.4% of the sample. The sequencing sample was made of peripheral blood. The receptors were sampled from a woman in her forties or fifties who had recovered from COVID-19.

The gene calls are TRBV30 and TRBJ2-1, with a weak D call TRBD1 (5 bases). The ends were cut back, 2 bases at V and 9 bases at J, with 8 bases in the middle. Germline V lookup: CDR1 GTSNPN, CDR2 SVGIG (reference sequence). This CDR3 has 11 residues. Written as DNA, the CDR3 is TGTGCCTGGAGTCCTCAGGGTGAGCAGTTCTTC. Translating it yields CAWSPQGEQFF.

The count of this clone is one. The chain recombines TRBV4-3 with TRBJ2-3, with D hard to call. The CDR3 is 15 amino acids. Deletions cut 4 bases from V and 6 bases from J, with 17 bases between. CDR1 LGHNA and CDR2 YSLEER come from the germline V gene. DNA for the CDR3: TGCGCCAGCAGCCTTCTGTTAGGTGTGGAGGATACGCAGTATTTT. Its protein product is CASSLLLGVEDTQYF.

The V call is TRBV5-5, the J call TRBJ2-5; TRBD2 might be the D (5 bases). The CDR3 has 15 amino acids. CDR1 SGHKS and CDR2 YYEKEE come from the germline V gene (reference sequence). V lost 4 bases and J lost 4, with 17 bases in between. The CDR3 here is CASSVTVTAGETQYF. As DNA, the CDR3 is TGTGCCAGCAGCGTTACAGTGACGGCGGGAGAGACCCAGTACTTC.

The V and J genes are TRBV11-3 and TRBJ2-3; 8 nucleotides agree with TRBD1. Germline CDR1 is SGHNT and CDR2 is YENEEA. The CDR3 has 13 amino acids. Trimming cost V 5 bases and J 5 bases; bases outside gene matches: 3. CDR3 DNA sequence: TGTGCCAGCAGCCCCGGACAGGGAGATACGCAGTATTTT. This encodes CASSPGQGDTQYF.

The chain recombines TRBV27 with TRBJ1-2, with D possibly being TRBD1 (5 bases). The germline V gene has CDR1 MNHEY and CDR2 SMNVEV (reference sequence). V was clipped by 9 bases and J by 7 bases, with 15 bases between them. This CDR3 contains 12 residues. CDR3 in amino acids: CASMGRGGGYTF. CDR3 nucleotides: TGTGCCAGTATGGGGAGGGGAGGTGGCTACACCTTC.

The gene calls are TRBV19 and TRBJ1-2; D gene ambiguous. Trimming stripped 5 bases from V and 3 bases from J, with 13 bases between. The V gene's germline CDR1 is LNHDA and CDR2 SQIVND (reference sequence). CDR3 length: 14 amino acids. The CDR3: CASSPQTVHYGYTF. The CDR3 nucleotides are TGTGCCAGTAGTCCCCAAACAGTGCACTATGGCTACACCTTC.

Here the CDR3 reads CASSNLAGDRYEQYF. CDR3 DNA: TGTGCCAGTAGCAACCTAGCGGGAGATCGATACGAGCAGTACTTC. The genes are TRBV19 and TRBJ2-7; 10 nucleotides agree with TRBD2. The V segment lost 6 bases and the J segment 4 bases; nucleotides outside the gene matches: 9. Per the germline V gene, CDR1 is LNHDA and CDR2 is SQIVND (reference sequence). The CDR3 has 15 amino acids.

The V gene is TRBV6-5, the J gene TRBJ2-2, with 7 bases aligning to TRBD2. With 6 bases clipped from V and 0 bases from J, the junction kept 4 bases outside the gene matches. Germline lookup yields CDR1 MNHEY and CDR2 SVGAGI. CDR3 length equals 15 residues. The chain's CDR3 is CASRSGAANTGELFF. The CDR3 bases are TGTGCCAGCAGGAGCGGGGCCGCGAACACCGGGGAGCTGTTTTTT.

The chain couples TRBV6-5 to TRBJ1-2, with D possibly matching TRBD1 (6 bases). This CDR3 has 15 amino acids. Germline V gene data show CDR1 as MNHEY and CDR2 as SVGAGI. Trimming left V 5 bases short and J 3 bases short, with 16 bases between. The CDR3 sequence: CASSPGHPSDYGYTF. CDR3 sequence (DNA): TGTGCCAGCAGTCCGGGACACCCATCGGACTATGGCTACACCTTC.

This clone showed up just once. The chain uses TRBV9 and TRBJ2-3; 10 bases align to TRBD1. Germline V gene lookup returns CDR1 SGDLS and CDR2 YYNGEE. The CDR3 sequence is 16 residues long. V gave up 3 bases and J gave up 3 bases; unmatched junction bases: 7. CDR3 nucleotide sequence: TGTGCCAGCAGCGCTAGACAGGGGGCAGGTACAGATACGCAGTATTTT. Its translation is CASSARQGAGTDTQYF.

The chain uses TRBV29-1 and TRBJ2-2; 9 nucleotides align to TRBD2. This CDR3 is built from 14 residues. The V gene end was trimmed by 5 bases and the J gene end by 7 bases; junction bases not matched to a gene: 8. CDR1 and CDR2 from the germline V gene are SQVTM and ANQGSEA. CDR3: CSVFRGGAHGELFF. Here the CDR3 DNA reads TGCAGCGTTTTTCGCGGGGGGGCACACGGGGAGCTGTTTTTT.

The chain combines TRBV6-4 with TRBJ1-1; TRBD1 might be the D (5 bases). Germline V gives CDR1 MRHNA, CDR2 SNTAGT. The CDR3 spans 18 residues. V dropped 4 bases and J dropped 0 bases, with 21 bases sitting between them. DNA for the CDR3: TGTGCCAGCAGTGTTGGGGAGGGGAAGAGGGTGATGAACACTGAAGCTTTCTTT. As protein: CASSVGEGKRVMNTEAFF.

Here the CDR3 reads CASSFNYEQYF. CDR3 nucleotides: TGCGCCAGCAGCTTTAATTACGAGCAGTACTTC. The chain recombines TRBV5-1 with TRBJ2-7; D remains ambiguous. Per the germline V gene, CDR1 is SGHRS and CDR2 is YFSETQ. V lost 2 bases to trimming and J lost 4 bases, with 4 bases between them. This CDR3 has 11 amino acids.

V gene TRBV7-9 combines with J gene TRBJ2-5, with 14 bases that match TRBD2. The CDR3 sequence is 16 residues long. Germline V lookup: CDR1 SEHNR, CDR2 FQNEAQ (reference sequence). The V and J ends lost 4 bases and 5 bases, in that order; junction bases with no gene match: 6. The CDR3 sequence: CASSSRLAGGLETQYF. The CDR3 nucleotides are TGTGCCAGCAGCTCGCGACTAGCGGGAGGGCTGGAGACCCAGTACTTC.

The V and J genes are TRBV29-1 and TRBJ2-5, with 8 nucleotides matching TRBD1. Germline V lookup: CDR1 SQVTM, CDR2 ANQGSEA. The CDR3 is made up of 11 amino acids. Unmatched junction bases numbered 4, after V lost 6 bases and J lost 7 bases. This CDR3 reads CSVQTGATQYF. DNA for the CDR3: TGCAGCGTCCAGACAGGGGCGACCCAGTACTTC.

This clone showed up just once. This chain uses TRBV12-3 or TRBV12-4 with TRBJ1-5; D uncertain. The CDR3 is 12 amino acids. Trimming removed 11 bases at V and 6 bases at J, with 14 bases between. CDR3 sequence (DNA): TGTGCCGTTTCGGTGATACCTCAGCCCCAGCATTTT. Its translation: CAVSVIPQPQHF.

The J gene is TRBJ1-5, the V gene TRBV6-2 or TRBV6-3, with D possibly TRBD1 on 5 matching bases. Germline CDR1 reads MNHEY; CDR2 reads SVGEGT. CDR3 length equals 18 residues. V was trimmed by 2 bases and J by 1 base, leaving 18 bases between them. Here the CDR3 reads CASSYPPASQGSNQPQHF. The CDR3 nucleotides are TGTGCCAGCAGTTACCCCCCGGCGTCGCAGGGAAGCAATCAGCCCCAGCATTTT.

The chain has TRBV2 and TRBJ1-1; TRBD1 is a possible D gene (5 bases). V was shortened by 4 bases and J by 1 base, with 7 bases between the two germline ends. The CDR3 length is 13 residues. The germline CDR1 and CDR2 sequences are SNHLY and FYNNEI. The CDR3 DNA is TGTGCCAGCAGTGGGCAGGGGAACACTGAAGCTTTCTTT. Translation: CASSGQGNTEAFF.